These 9 T cell receptor beta chains originate from one sample sequenced in a study of blood T cell repertoires in COVID-19 (dated by TCRdb to the early 2020s). Receptor libraries were prepared by the immunoSEQ multiplex PCR assay. TCRdb carries this immuneACCESS record with in-frame sequences only. Its versions omit some clonotypes, under half of them owing to an unresolved V gene in the studies checked, with the rest unexplained. In this sample the table shows 51,000 or so clones, 70% to 90% of which occur a single time. The ten largest clones take up 13% of the sample. Input material: peripheral blood. Receptors were obtained from a man of 80 years or more with acute or convalescent COVID-19.

The table lists this clone with a count of one. V gene TRBV2 combines with J gene TRBJ1-3, with 7 nucleotides matching TRBD1. The CDR3 consists of 14 residues. Germline CDR1 and CDR2: SNHLY and FYNNEI. J was trimmed by 3 bases and V by 8 bases; bases with no gene match: 7. The CDR3 spells CASGDRAGGNTIYF. For the CDR3, the DNA is TGTGCCAGCGGAGACAGGGCGGGTGGAAACACCATATATTTT.

This clone was found once. The J gene is TRBJ2-1, the V gene TRBV6-1, with D possibly TRBD2 on 5 matching bases. Deletions cut 7 bases from V and 0 bases from J, with 10 bases between. Germline CDR1 and CDR2: MNHNS and SASEGT. The CDR3 length is 14 residues. As DNA, the CDR3 is TGTGCCAGCAATCGGGGAAGCTCCTACAATGAGCAGTTCTTC. Protein sequence: CASNRGSSYNEQFF.

This clone was picked up one time. The rearrangement links TRBV5-4 to TRBJ1-2; 11 nucleotides agree with TRBD1. CDR1 and CDR2 from the germline V gene are SGHNT and YYREEE (reference sequence). This CDR3 spans 15 amino acids. Losses at the gene ends were 0 bases for V and 4 bases for J; bases not matched to a gene: 2. The CDR3 reads CASSLEGQGGYGYTF. CDR3 coding DNA: TGTGCCAGCAGCTTGGAGGGACAGGGGGGCTATGGCTACACCTTC.

This chain links TRBV7-3 with TRBJ2-1; 9 nucleotides match TRBD2. The V and J ends lost 5 bases and 2 bases, in that order; junction bases with no gene match: 13. Germline CDR1 and CDR2: SGHTA and FQGTGA. The CDR3 runs 18 residues. As DNA, the CDR3 is TGTGCCAGCAGCACAAAAGGGCAGCGGGGGGCAACCTACAATGAGCAGTTCTTC. Translated: CASSTKGQRGATYNEQFF.

In regard to this clone: One junction end disagrees with the germline gene, perhaps due to a read error. The J gene is TRBJ2-3, the V gene TRBV6-1; 10 nucleotides agree with TRBD2. Germline CDR1 and CDR2: MNHNS and SASEGT. The CDR3 length is 15 residues. The CDR3 DNA reads TGTGCCAGCAGTAAAGCGGGGGGGCGCACAGATACGCAGTATTTT. This codes for CASSKAGGRTDTQYF.

The chain links TRBV6-1 to TRBJ2-2, with 8 bases fitting TRBD2. Germline CDR1 reads MNHNS; CDR2 reads SASEGT. This CDR3 is built from 17 residues. Unmatched junction bases numbered 11, after V lost 4 bases and J lost 4 bases. CDR3 DNA sequence: TGTGCCAGCAGTGCCCTTACGGGGGGGTCGTTCACCGGGGAGCTGTTTTTT. It specifies CASSALTGGSFTGELFF.

The rearrangement joins TRBV28 to TRBJ1-2, with unresolved D. CDR1 is MDHEN, CDR2 SYDVKM, per germline. Deletions cut 3 bases from V and 11 bases from J, with 19 bases between. CDR3 length: 14 residues. Written as DNA, the CDR3 is TGTGCCAGCAGTTTGGCCCTTGGTTACCAGCGGTACACCTTC. Translated, it gives CASSLALGYQRYTF.

Regarding this clone: The junction shows a germline mismatch at one end, possibly a read error. The rearrangement links TRBV5-6 to TRBJ1-6; 9 bases line up with TRBD1. The CDR3 sequence is 16 residues long. Germline V gene data show CDR1 as SGHDT and CDR2 as YYEEEE. The CDR3 reads CASSLGTGIYNSPLHF. The CDR3 nucleotides are TGTGCCAGCAGTTTGGGGACAGGGATTTATAATTCACCCCTCCACTTT.

This clone was picked up one time. The chain links TRBV2 to TRBJ1-2; 7 nucleotides align to TRBD1. CDR1 is SNHLY, CDR2 FYNNEI, per germline. The trim removed 2 bases at V and 8 bases at J, leaving 5 bases unmatched. The CDR3 covers 13 residues. CDR3 nucleotide sequence: TGTGCCAGCAGTGAACTGCAGGGGGTGGGCTACACCTTC. Its protein is CASSELQGVGYTF.